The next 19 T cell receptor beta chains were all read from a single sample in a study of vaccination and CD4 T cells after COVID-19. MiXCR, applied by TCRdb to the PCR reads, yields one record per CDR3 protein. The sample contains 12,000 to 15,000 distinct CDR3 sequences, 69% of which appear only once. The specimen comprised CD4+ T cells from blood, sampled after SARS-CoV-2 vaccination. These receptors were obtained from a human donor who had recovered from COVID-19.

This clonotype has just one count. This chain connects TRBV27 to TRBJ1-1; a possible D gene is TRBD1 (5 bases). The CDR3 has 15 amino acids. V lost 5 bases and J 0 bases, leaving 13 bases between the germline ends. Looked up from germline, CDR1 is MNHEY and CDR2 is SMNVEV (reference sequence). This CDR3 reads CASSLSRGMNTEAFF. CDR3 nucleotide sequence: TGTGCCAGCAGTCTCAGTCGGGGGATGAACACTGAAGCTTTCTTT.

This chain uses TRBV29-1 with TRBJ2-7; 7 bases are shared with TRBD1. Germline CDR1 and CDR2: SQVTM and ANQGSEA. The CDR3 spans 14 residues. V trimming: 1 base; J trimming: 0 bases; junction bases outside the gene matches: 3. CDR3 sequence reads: CSVEARGSSYEQYF. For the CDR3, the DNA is TGCAGCGTTGAAGCCAGGGGGAGCTCCTACGAGCAGTACTTC.

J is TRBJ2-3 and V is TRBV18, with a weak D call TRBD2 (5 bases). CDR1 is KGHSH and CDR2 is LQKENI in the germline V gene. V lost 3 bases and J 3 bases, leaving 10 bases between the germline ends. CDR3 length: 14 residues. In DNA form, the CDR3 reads TGTGCCAGCTCACCGTCCCGGGGAACAGATACGCAGTATTTT. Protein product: CASSPSRGTDTQYF.

CDR3 amino acids: CASSQDPGQVTSYEQYF. In DNA, the CDR3 is TGCGCCAGCAGCCAAGATCCGGGACAGGTAACCTCCTACGAGCAGTACTTC. The V and J genes are TRBV4-1 and TRBJ2-7; 8 nucleotides align to TRBD1. The V segment lost 0 bases and the J segment 0 bases; nucleotides outside the gene matches: 7. There are 17 residues in the CDR3. Germline V gene lookup returns CDR1 MGHRA and CDR2 YSYEKL.

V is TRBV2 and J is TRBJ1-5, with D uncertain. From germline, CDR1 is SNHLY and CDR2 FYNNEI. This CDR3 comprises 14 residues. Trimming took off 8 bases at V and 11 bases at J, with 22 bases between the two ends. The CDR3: CASGNREAISSQHF. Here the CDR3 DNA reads TGTGCCAGCGGCAATAGGGAGGCCATTAGTTCCCAGCATTTT.

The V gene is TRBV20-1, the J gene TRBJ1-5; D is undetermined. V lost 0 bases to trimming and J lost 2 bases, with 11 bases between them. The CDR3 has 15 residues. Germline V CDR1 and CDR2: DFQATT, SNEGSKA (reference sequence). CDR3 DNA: TGCAGTGCTAGAGATCACATGGGAGGCAATCAGCCCCAGCATTTT. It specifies CSARDHMGGNQPQHF.

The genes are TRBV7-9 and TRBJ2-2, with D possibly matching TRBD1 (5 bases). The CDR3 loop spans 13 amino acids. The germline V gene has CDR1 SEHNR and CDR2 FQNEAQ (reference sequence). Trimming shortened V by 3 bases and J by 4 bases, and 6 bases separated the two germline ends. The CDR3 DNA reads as TGTGCCAGCAGCTTTCAGGGCACCGGGGAGCTGTTTTTT. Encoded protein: CASSFQGTGELFF.

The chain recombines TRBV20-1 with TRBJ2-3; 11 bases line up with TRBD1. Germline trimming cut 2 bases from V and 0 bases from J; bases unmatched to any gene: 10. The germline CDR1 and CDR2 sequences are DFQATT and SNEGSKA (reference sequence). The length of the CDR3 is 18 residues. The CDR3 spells CSARPGTGGGGSTDTQYF. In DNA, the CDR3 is TGCAGTGCTAGACCCGGGACAGGGGGGGGAGGGAGCACAGATACGCAGTATTTT.

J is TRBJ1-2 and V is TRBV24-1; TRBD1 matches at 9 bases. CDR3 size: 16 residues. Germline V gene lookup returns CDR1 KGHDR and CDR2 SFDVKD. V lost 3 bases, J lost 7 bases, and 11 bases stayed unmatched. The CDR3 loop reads CATSDGLTGGVAGYTF. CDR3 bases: TGTGCCACCAGTGATGGGCTGACAGGGGGGGTCGCTGGCTACACCTTC.

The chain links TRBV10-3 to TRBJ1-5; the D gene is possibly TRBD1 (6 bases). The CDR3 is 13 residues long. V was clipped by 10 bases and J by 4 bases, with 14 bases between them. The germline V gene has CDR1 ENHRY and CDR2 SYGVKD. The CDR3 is CASGQSGNQPQHF. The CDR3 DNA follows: TGTGCCAGTGGACAGTCTGGAAATCAGCCCCAGCATTTT.

CDR3 sequence (DNA): TGCAGTGCTGATGGACAGGGGCCGGGAAATGAGCAGTTCTTC. Encoded protein: CSADGQGPGNEQFF. V is TRBV20-1 and J is TRBJ2-1; 9 bases fit TRBD1. This CDR3 region has 14 residues. Germline V gene sequence: CDR1 DFQATT, CDR2 SNEGSKA (reference sequence). V was pared by 5 bases and J by 7 bases, with 9 bases of the junction left unmatched.

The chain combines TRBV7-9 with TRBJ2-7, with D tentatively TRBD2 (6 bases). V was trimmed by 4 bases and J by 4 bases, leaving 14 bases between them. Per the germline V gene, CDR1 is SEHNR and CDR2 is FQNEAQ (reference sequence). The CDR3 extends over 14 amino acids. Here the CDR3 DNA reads TGTGCCAGCAGCTCGCTGGCGACTAGTTACGAGCAGTACTTC. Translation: CASSSLATSYEQYF.

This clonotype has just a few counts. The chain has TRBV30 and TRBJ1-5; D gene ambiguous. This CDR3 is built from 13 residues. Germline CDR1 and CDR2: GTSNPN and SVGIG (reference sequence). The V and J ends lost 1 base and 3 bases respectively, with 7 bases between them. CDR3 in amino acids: CAWSARFNQPQHF. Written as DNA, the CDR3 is TGTGCCTGGAGTGCGCGTTTCAATCAGCCCCAGCATTTT.

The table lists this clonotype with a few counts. CDR3 coding DNA: TGTGCCAGCGGGAAGGGCAGCCAGACCCAGTACTTC. Translated: CASGKGSQTQYF. The V gene is TRBV6-1, the J gene TRBJ2-5; unclear D gene. This CDR3 is 12 amino acids long. CDR1 is MNHNS, CDR2 SASEGT, per germline. V lost 8 bases and J 6 bases, leaving 13 bases between the germline ends.

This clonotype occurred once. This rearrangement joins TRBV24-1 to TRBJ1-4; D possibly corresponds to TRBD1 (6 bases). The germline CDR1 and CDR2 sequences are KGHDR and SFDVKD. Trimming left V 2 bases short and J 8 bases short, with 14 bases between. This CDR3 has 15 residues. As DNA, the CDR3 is TGTGCCACCAGTGATTCGACAGGAGGGGAGGAAAAACTGTTTTTT. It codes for CATSDSTGGEEKLFF.

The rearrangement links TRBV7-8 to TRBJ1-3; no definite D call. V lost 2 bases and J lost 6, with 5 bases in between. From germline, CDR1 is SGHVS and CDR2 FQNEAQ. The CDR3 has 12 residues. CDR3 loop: CASSLRENTIYF. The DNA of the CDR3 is TGTGCCAGCAGCTTACGGGAAAACACCATATATTTT.

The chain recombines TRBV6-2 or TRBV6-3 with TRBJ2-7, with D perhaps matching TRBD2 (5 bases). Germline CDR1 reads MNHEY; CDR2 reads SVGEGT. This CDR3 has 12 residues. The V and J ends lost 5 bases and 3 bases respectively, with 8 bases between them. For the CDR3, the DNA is TGTGCCAGCAGTAAACTAGTCTACGAGCAGTACTTC. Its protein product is CASSKLVYEQYF.

The CDR3 DNA reads as TGTGCCAGCAGCCCGGCCAGGGGGCATGGCAATGAGCAGTTCTTC. Its translation: CASSPARGHGNEQFF. The rearrangement joins TRBV28 to TRBJ2-1, with 8 bases fitting TRBD1. The CDR3 is 15 residues long. The V gene end was trimmed by 6 bases and the J gene end by 6 bases; junction bases not matched to a gene: 10. Germline lookup yields CDR1 MDHEN and CDR2 SYDVKM.

Here the CDR3 DNA reads TGTGCCTGGAGTGTACCTCCGGGACACAGCAATCAGCCCCAGCATTTT. Amino acid sequence: CAWSVPPGHSNQPQHF. The chain uses TRBV30 and TRBJ1-5; possible D gene TRBD1, 6 bases. Germline-derived CDR1 and CDR2 are GTSNPN and SVGIG (reference sequence). The V and J ends lost 0 bases and 1 base respectively, with 13 bases between them. CDR3 length equals 16 residues.